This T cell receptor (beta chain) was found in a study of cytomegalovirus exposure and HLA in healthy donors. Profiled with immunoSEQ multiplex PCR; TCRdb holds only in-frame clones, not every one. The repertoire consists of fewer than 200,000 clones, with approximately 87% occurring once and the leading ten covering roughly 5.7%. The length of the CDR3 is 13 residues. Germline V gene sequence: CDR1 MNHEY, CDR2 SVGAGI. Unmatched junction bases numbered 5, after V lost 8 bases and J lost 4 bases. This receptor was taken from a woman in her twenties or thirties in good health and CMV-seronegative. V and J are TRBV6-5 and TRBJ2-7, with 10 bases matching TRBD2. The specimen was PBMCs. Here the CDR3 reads CASRSSGRYEQYF. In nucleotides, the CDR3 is TGTGCCAGCCGAAGTAGCGGGAGGTACGAGCAGTACTTC.